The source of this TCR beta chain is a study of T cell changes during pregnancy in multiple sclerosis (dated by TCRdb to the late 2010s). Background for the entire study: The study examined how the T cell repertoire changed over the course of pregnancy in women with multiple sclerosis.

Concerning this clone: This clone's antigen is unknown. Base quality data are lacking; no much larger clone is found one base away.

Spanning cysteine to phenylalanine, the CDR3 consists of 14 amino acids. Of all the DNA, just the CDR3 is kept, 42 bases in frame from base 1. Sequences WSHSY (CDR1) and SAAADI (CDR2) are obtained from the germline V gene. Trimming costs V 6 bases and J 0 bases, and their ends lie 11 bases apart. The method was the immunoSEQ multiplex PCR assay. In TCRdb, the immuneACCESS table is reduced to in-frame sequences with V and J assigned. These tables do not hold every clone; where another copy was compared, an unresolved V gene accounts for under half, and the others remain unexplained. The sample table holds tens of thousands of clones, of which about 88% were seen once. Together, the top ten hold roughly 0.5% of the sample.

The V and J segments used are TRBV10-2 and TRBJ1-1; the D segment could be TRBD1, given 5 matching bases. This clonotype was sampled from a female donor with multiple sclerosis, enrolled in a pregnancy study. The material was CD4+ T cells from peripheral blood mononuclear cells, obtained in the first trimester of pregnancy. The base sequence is TGCGCCAGCAGGGCAGGGAACTTGAACACTGAAGCTTTCTTT. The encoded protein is CASRAGNLNTEAFF.